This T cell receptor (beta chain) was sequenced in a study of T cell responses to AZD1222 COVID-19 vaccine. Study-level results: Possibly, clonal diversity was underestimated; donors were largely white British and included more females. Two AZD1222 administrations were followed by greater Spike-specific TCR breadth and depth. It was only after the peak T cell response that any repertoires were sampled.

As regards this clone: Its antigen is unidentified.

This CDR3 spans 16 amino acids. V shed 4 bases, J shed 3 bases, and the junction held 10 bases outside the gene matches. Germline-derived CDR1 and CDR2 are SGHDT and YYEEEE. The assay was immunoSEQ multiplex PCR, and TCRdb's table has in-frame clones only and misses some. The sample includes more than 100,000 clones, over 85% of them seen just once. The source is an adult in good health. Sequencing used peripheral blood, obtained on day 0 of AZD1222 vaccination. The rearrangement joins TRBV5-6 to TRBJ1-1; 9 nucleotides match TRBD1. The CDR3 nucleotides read TGTGCCAGCAGCCGAATACAGGGGGCTAGGTACACTGAAGCTTTCTTT. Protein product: CASSRIQGARYTEAFF.